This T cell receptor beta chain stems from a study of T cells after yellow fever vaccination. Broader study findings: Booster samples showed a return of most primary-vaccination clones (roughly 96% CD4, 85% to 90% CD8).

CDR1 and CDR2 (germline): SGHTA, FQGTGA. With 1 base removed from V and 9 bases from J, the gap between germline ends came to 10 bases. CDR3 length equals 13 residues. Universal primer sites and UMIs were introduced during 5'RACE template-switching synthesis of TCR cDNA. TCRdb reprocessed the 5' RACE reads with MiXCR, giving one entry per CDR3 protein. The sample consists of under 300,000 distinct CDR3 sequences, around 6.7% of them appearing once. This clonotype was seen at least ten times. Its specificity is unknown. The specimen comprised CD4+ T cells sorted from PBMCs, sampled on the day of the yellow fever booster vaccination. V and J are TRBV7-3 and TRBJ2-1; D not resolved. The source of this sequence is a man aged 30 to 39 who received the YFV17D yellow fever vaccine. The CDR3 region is CASSLNTNTEQFF. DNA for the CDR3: TGTGCCAGCAGCTTAAATACCAACACTGAGCAGTTCTTC.